This TCR beta chain was captured by sequencing in a study of blood T cell repertoires in COVID-19. Study details: The analysed material was cDNA or gDNA that came from T cells, B-cell-depleted T cells, or PBMCs.

Methods used by the authors: Reference gene primer amplification in the assay estimated nucleated cell counts. Some clones are missing from TCRdb's copy, which holds only in-frame ones; the method was immunoSEQ multiplex PCR. Clone size and the V and J calls come from that table; the DNA yielded D and trimming. Of about 130,000 clones in the sample, around 76% are singletons; the top ten hold more than 5.5%. V lost 4 bases and J lost 0, with 7 bases in between. Germline V CDR1 and CDR2: SGHRS, YFSETQ. CDR3 length equals 14 residues. The chain uses TRBV5-1 and TRBJ1-4; perhaps TRBD1 as D (6 bases). The origin of this receptor is a man in his sixties with acute or convalescent COVID-19. The sample comprised peripheral blood. CDR3 sequence reads: CASSDRSTNEKLFF. The CDR3 DNA is TGCGCCAGCAGCGACAGGTCAACTAATGAAAAACTGTTTTTT. Using reference TRBV5-1 and TRBJ1-4 for the parts outside the CDR3, the full variable domain is KAGVTQTPRYLIKTRGQQVTLSCSPISGHRSVSWYQQTPGQGLQFLFEYFSETQRNKGNFPGRFSGRQFSNSRSEMNVSTLELGDSALYLCASSDRSTNEKLFFGSGTQLSVL.